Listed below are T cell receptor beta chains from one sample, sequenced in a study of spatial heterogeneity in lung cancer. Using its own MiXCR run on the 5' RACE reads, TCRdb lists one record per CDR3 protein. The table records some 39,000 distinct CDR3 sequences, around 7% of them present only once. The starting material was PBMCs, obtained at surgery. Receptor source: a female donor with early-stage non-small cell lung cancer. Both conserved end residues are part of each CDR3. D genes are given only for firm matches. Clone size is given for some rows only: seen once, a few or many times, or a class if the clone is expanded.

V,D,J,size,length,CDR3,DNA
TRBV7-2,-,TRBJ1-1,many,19,CASSFSVHDPTDMNTEAFF,TGTGCCAGCAGCTTCTCCGTCCATGACCCGACAGACATGAACACTGAAGCTTTCTTT
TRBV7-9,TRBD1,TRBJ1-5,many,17,CASSPGQGLYSNQPQHF,TGTGCCAGCAGCCCTGGACAGGGACTATATAGCAATCAGCCCCAGCATTTT
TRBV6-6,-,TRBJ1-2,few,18,CASSYSRAAKGSNYGYTF,TGTGCCAGCAGTTACTCAAGGGCAGCCAAGGGCTCTAACTATGGCTACACCTTC
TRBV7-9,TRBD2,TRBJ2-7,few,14,CASSPGAGGYEQYF,TGTGCCAGCAGCCCCGGAGCGGGGGGCTACGAGCAGTACTTC
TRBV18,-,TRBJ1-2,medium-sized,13,CASSTYGGYGYTF,TGTGCCAGCTCAACCTACGGGGGGTATGGCTACACCTTC
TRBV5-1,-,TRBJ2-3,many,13,CASSLIGADTQYF,TGCGCCAGCAGCTTGATTGGGGCAGATACGCAGTATTTT
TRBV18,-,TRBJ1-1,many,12,CASSPVGRGAFF,TGTGCCAGCTCACCAGTGGGCAGGGGCGCTTTCTTT
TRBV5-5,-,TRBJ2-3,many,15,CASSLGGDGTDTQYF,TGTGCCAGCAGCTTGGGAGGGGACGGCACAGATACGCAGTATTTT
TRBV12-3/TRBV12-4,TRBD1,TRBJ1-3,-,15,CASRLGDRERNTIYF,TGTGCCAGCAGACTCGGGGACAGGGAGAGAAACACCATATATTTT
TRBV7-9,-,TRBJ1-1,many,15,CASSLEGVRVTEAFF,TGTGCCAGCAGCTTAGAAGGGGTTCGAGTGACTGAAGCTTTCTTT
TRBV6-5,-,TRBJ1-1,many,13,CASSQREGTEAFF,TGTGCCAGCAGCCAAAGGGAGGGCACTGAAGCTTTCTTT
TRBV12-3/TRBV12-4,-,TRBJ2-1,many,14,CASTPAGAANEQFF,TGTGCCAGCACCCCCGCCGGGGCGGCAAATGAGCAGTTCTTC
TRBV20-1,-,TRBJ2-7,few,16,CSARDPGRNTPDEQYF,TGCAGTGCTAGAGATCCCGGACGAAATACCCCGGACGAGCAGTACTTC
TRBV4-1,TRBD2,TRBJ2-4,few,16,CASSHGGEVAKNIQYF,TGCGCCAGCAGCCATGGGGGGGAGGTAGCCAAAAACATTCAGTACTTC
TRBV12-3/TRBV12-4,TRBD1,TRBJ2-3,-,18,CASSLALGTGGRADTQYF,TGTGCCAGCAGTTTAGCGCTTGGGACAGGGGGGCGGGCAGATACGCAGTATTTT
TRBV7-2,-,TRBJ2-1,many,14,CASSLVAPLGGQFF,TGTGCCAGCAGCTTAGTAGCGCCATTGGGGGGGCAGTTCTTC
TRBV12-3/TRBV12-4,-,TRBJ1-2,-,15,CASSSTTQGQHGYTF,TGTGCCAGCAGTTCCACCACCCAAGGACAGCATGGCTACACCTTC
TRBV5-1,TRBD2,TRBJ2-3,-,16,CASSFGLAGDLDTQYF,TGCGCCAGCAGCTTTGGACTAGCGGGGGATTTAGATACGCAGTATTTT
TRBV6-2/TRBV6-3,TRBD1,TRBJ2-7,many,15,CASRGHDRGSGEQYF,TGTGCCAGCAGGGGACATGACAGGGGGTCCGGCGAGCAGTACTTC
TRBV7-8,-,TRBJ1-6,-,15,CASSPAGLFNSPLHF,TGTGCCAGCAGCCCGGCGGGGCTTTTTAATTCACCCCTCCACTTT
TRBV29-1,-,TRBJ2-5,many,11,CSVVWKETQYF,TGCAGCGTTGTATGGAAGGAGACCCAGTACTTC
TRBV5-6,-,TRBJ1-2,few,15,CASSYPRRDNYGYTF,TGTGCCAGCAGTTACCCGAGAAGGGATAACTATGGCTACACCTTC
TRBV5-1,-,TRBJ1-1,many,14,CASSLRSGDTEAFF,TGCGCCAGCAGCTTACGGAGCGGGGACACTGAAGCTTTCTTT
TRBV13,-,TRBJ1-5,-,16,CASSLGPPRRGQPQHF,TGTGCCAGCAGCTTAGGTCCGCCCCGGAGGGGTCAGCCCCAGCATTTT
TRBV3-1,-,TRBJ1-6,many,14,CASSHAGPNSPLHF,TGTGCCAGCAGCCATGCAGGTCCGAATTCACCCCTCCACTTT
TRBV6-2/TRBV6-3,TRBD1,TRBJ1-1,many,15,CASSKLWTGRSEAFF,TGTGCCAGCAGTAAACTCTGGACAGGCAGGTCTGAAGCTTTCTTT
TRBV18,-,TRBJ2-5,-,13,CASSSDTQETQYF,TGTGCCAGCTCATCGGACACCCAAGAGACCCAGTACTTC
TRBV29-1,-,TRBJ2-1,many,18,CSVDWLRTGSGSYNEQFF,TGCAGCGTTGATTGGCTCCGGACCGGGTCAGGGTCCTACAATGAGCAGTTCTTC
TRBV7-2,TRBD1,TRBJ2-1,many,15,CASSFSQGVYNEQFF,TGTGCCAGCAGCTTTAGTCAGGGGGTCTACAATGAGCAGTTCTTC
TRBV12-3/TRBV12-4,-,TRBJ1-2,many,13,CASTLEGGVGYTF,TGTGCCAGCACCCTCGAGGGAGGGGTTGGCTACACCTTC
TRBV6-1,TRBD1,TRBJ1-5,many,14,CASRRDRDNQPQHF,TGTGCCAGCCGACGGGACAGGGACAATCAGCCCCAGCATTTT
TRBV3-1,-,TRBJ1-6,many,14,CASSQVSRNSPLHF,TGTGCCAGCAGCCAAGTCAGCAGGAATTCACCCCTCCACTTT
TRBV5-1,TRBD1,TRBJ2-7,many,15,CASSNTGTASYEQYF,TGCGCCAGCAGCAATACTGGGACAGCCTCCTACGAGCAGTACTTC
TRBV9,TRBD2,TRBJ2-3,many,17,CASSLGTSGGNTDTQYF,TGTGCCAGCAGCCTGGGGACTAGCGGGGGCAACACAGATACGCAGTATTTT
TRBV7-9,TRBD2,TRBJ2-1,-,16,CASRAPGTSVGNEQFF,TGTGCCAGCAGGGCCCCCGGGACTAGCGTTGGAAATGAGCAGTTCTTC
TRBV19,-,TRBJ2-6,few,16,CASSIDGTSGANVLTF,TGTGCCAGTAGTATAGACGGGACCTCTGGGGCCAACGTCCTGACTTTC
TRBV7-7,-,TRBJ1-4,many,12,CASGASNEKLFF,TGTGCCAGCGGCGCCTCTAATGAAAAACTGTTTTTT
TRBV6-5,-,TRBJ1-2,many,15,CASSQASRTYYGYTF,TGTGCCAGCAGCCAGGCATCCCGGACGTACTATGGCTACACCTTC
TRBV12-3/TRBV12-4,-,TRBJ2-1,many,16,CASQKGGESSYNEQFF,TGTGCCAGCCAGAAAGGGGGGGAGAGCTCCTACAATGAGCAGTTCTTC
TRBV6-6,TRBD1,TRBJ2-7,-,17,CASSYTLPGQGYYEQYF,TGTGCCAGCAGTTACACGTTACCGGGACAGGGATATTACGAGCAGTACTTC
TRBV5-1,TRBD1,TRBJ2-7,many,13,CASNRQGDDEQYF,TGCGCCAGCAACCGACAGGGTGACGACGAGCAGTACTTC
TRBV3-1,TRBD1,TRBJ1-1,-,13,CASSQGRQGEAFF,TGTGCCAGCAGCCAAGGTCGACAGGGTGAAGCTTTCTTT
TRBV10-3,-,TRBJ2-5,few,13,CAISQGTQETQYF,TGTGCCATCAGTCAGGGGACCCAAGAGACCCAGTACTTC
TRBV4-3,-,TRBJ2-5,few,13,CASSRLGRETQYF,TGCGCCAGCAGCCGCCTTGGGCGAGAGACCCAGTACTTC
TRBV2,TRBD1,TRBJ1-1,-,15,CASRSGTGLGTEAFF,TGTGCCAGCAGATCCGGGACAGGGTTGGGCACTGAAGCTTTCTTT
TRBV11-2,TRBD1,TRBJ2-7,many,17,CASSLFRGDRASYEQYF,TGTGCCAGCAGCTTATTTAGGGGGGACAGGGCCTCCTACGAGCAGTACTTC
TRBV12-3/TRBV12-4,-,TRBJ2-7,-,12,CASSFGANEQYF,TGTGCCAGCAGTTTCGGGGCGAACGAGCAGTACTTC
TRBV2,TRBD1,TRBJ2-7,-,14,CASSQTGDPYEQYF,TGTGCCAGCAGCCAGACAGGGGACCCCTACGAGCAGTACTTC
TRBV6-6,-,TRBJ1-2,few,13,CASSLPRVDGYTF,TGTGCCAGCAGCTTACCTCGGGTGGATGGCTACACCTTC
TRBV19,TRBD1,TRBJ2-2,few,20,CASHPRRQGAFVGITGELFF,TGTGCCAGTCACCCCCGTAGACAGGGGGCGTTCGTTGGTATCACCGGGGAGCTGTTTTTT
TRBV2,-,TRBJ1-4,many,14,CASSLEATNEKLFF,TGTGCCAGCAGTTTAGAAGCAACTAATGAAAAACTGTTTTTT
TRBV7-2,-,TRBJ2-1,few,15,CASSFDGGSYNEQFF,TGTGCCAGCAGCTTCGATGGGGGCTCCTACAATGAGCAGTTCTTC
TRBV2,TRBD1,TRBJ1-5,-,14,CASSQGTGGQPQHF,TGTGCCAGCTCTCAAGGGACAGGGGGTCAGCCCCAGCATTTT